A selection of T cell receptor beta chains follows, all from one sample in a study of OX40 agonist ivuxolimab in advanced cancers. Repertoires were generated with immunoSEQ multiplex PCR, while TCRdb's copy carries only in-frame clones and drops some. The sample lists under 80,000 clones; around 85% were seen once. The specimen was CD4+ or CD8+ T cells sorted from blood, collected in a trial of the OX40 agonist ivuxolimab. The receptors shown here come from an adult with an advanced solid tumor such as melanoma, head and neck, liver or kidney cancer. Both conserved end residues are part of each CDR3. The D gene is left open where the match is weak. Expanded clones are given a class, and other clones once, few, many or no size at all.

DNA: TGTGCCAGCAACGCAAGGTGGGGTGAGCAGTTCTTC
CDR3: CASNARWGEQFF
D: -
V: TRBV6-6
size: -
J: TRBJ2-1

DNA: TGCGCCAGCAGCTGGGGCGGGACAGGGAGCGACGAGCAGTACTTC
CDR3: CASSWGGTGSDEQYF
D: TRBD1
V: TRBV5-1
size: -
J: TRBJ2-7

DNA: TGTGCCAGCAGCTTAGAGGCGGGGGCGAACACCTTC
CDR3: CASSLEAGANTF
D: -
V: TRBV7-9
size: -
J: TRBJ1-2

DNA: TGTGCCAGCAGCCAGGGTCAAATGAGGGATAGAAAGTCACCCCTCCACTTT
CDR3: CASSQGQMRDRKSPLHF
D: -
V: TRBV4-2
size: -
J: TRBJ1-6

DNA: TGTGCCAGCAGCTCATATGGGACGATGGACAATGAGCAGTTCTTC
CDR3: CASSSYGTMDNEQFF
D: -
V: TRBV7-3
size: -
J: TRBJ2-1

DNA: TGTGCCAGCAGCTTTGTCTCTGGGGCCAACGTCCTGACTTTC
CDR3: CASSFVSGANVLTF
D: -
V: TRBV9
size: -
J: TRBJ2-6

DNA: TGCGCCAGCAGCCAGGGGCAGGGGGGATCCTACGAGCAGTACTTC
CDR3: CASSQGQGGSYEQYF
D: -
V: TRBV4-1
size: -
J: TRBJ2-7

DNA: TGTGCCAGCAGTTTAGGAGGGGGGGGCAGGGGGTACACCGGGGAGCTGTTTTTT
CDR3: CASSLGGGGRGYTGELFF
D: -
V: TRBV27
size: once
J: TRBJ2-2

DNA: TGCGCCAGCAGTGCGGGACAGGGGGCGAAGGGTCTAGCGGGAGGGCCCGCAGATACGCAGTATTTT
CDR3: CASSAGQGAKGLAGGPADTQYF
D: -
V: TRBV10-1
size: -
J: TRBJ2-3

DNA: TGTGCCAGCAGCTTACCCGGACAGGGGAAGGAGACCCAGTACTTC
CDR3: CASSLPGQGKETQYF
D: TRBD1
V: TRBV7-6
size: -
J: TRBJ2-5

DNA: TGTGCCAGTAGTGGTACAGGAACCCTGAGAATGTCTCGTTACGAGCAGTACTTC
CDR3: CASSGTGTLRMSRYEQYF
D: -
V: TRBV19
size: -
J: TRBJ2-7

DNA: TGTGCCAGCAGCTTAAATAGTGAGACCCAGTACTTC
CDR3: CASSLNSETQYF
D: -
V: TRBV7-2
size: -
J: TRBJ2-5

DNA: TGCGCCAGCAGCTTGACGGACTCACCCCTCCACTTT
CDR3: CASSLTDSPLHF
D: -
V: TRBV5-1
size: few
J: TRBJ1-6

DNA: TGCGCCAGCAGCTTGGACAGCGAAACAGCCTACGAGCAGTACTTC
CDR3: CASSLDSETAYEQYF
D: -
V: TRBV5-1
size: -
J: TRBJ2-7

DNA: TGTGCCAGCTCAGGAGCCGTGGAGACCGGGGAGCTGTTTTTT
CDR3: CASSGAVETGELFF
D: -
V: TRBV11-2
size: once
J: TRBJ2-2

DNA: TGTGCCAGCAGATCCGGGACAGGGTCTTCCCTAGCTAACTATGGCTACACCTTC
CDR3: CASRSGTGSSLANYGYTF
D: TRBD1
V: TRBV27
size: -
J: TRBJ1-2

DNA: TGTGCCAGCAGTCCGGGACTAGCGGGAGGAGAGACCCAGTACTTC
CDR3: CASSPGLAGGETQYF
D: TRBD2
V: TRBV6-4
size: -
J: TRBJ2-5

DNA: TGTGCCAGCAGCTTTGGGACAGGGGACAGGAACACTGAAGCTTTCTTT
CDR3: CASSFGTGDRNTEAFF
D: TRBD1
V: TRBV11-3
size: -
J: TRBJ1-1

DNA: TGTGCCAGCAGCTTCTCGGGCGGGAGCTCTGGGGCCAACGTCCTGACTTTC
CDR3: CASSFSGGSSGANVLTF
D: TRBD2
V: TRBV5-4
size: once
J: TRBJ2-6

DNA: TGTGCCAGCTCACCACTTCGAGACAACTATGGCTACACCTTC
CDR3: CASSPLRDNYGYTF
D: -
V: TRBV18
size: -
J: TRBJ1-2

DNA: TGTGCCAGCAGCGCAGGGGGCTCTGGAAACACCATATATTTT
CDR3: CASSAGGSGNTIYF
D: TRBD1
V: TRBV7-8
size: -
J: TRBJ1-3

DNA: TGTGCCAGCAGCGTCGCCGCAACTAATGAAAAACTGTTTTTT
CDR3: CASSVAATNEKLFF
D: -
V: TRBV9
size: -
J: TRBJ1-4

DNA: TGTGCCAGCAGCTTAGCGTCCCCGAACACCGGGGAGCTGTTTTTT
CDR3: CASSLASPNTGELFF
D: -
V: TRBV11-2
size: -
J: TRBJ2-2

DNA: TGCGCCAGCAGCGCCCAGGGTACAACCACCTCCAGTGAGCAGTTCTTC
CDR3: CASSAQGTTTSSEQFF
D: -
V: TRBV5-1
size: once
J: TRBJ2-1

DNA: TGCGCCAGCAGCTGGCTAAGGCAAGAGACCCAGTACTTC
CDR3: CASSWLRQETQYF
D: -
V: TRBV5-1
size: -
J: TRBJ2-5

DNA: TGTGCCAGCAGTGAATATGGGGAAAGGGGCGCTGGGGCCAACGTCCTGACTTTC
CDR3: CASSEYGERGAGANVLTF
D: -
V: TRBV25-1
size: -
J: TRBJ2-6

DNA: TGCGCCAGCAGTGGAACTAGGTCAGATACGCAGTATTTT
CDR3: CASSGTRSDTQYF
D: -
V: TRBV10-1
size: -
J: TRBJ2-3

DNA: TGTGCCAGCAGCGTAAAGACAGGGGAAAACATTCAGTACTTC
CDR3: CASSVKTGENIQYF
D: TRBD1
V: TRBV7-2
size: -
J: TRBJ2-4

DNA: TGTGCCAGCAGTTCCATTAAACGGGGGGGAAATCAGCCCCAGCATTTT
CDR3: CASSSIKRGGNQPQHF
D: -
V: TRBV6-9
size: -
J: TRBJ1-5

DNA: TGTGCCAGCAGCTTGGTTAGCGGGAAAAGCTCCTACAATGAGCAGTTCTTC
CDR3: CASSLVSGKSSYNEQFF
D: TRBD2
V: TRBV5-6
size: -
J: TRBJ2-1

DNA: TGCGCCAGCAGCTTCGACAGGTCCGGGGCCGGGGAGCTGTTTTTT
CDR3: CASSFDRSGAGELFF
D: -
V: TRBV5-1
size: -
J: TRBJ2-2

DNA: TGTGCCAGCAGTTTAAATAATCCAGAGACCCAGTACTTC
CDR3: CASSLNNPETQYF
D: -
V: TRBV28
size: -
J: TRBJ2-5

DNA: TGCAGTGCTAAGGGTGATCAGCCCCAGCATTTT
CDR3: CSAKGDQPQHF
D: -
V: TRBV20-1
size: -
J: TRBJ1-5

DNA: TGTGCCAGCAGCCTTACAGGGGACTATGGCTACACCTTC
CDR3: CASSLTGDYGYTF
D: TRBD1
V: TRBV7-6
size: few
J: TRBJ1-2

DNA: TGTGCCAGCAGCTTGGTCGGGGTGGGCGGATACTACAATGAGCAGTTCTTC
CDR3: CASSLVGVGGYYNEQFF
D: -
V: TRBV11-2
size: -
J: TRBJ2-1

DNA: TGTGCCAGCAGCCTCCGCCCCATGGGGGGGCAGCCCCAGCATTTT
CDR3: CASSLRPMGGQPQHF
D: -
V: TRBV7-8
size: -
J: TRBJ1-5

DNA: TGTGCCAGCAGTGAAAGTCATGCGGGAGGGAGCGACGAGCAGTACTTC
CDR3: CASSESHAGGSDEQYF
D: TRBD2
V: TRBV2
size: -
J: TRBJ2-7

DNA: TGTGCCAGCACCCAAATAAAAGAGTACTTC
CDR3: CASTQIKEYF
D: -
V: TRBV21-1
size: -
J: TRBJ2-7

DNA: TGTGCCAGCAGCTTGACAGGAGGGAAGGACGAGCAGTACTTC
CDR3: CASSLTGGKDEQYF
D: -
V: TRBV5-4
size: once
J: TRBJ2-7

DNA: TGTGCCAGCAGCCCAAGGAACTATGGCTACACCTTC
CDR3: CASSPRNYGYTF
D: -
V: TRBV6-5
size: -
J: TRBJ1-2

DNA: TGTGCCAGCAGCGTCGGAGCGGGGGGGCTTGGCAATGAGCAGTTCTTC
CDR3: CASSVGAGGLGNEQFF
D: TRBD2
V: TRBV9
size: -
J: TRBJ2-1

DNA: TGTGCCAGCAGTGCCACCGGGACAGCCTATGGCTACACCTTC
CDR3: CASSATGTAYGYTF
D: TRBD1
V: TRBV6-1
size: -
J: TRBJ1-2

DNA: TGTGCCAGCAGCTTAGAGACAGGGGCGAGCTCCTACAATGAGCAGTTCTTC
CDR3: CASSLETGASSYNEQFF
D: TRBD1
V: TRBV7-6
size: -
J: TRBJ2-1

DNA: TGTGCCTCCCAAGGGGGGGACGTCACCTATAATTCACCCCTCCACTTT
CDR3: CASQGGDVTYNSPLHF
D: -
V: TRBV10-3
size: -
J: TRBJ1-6

DNA: TGTGCCAGCGTCGGACGGCTAGCGCCTACCTACGAGCAGTACTTC
CDR3: CASVGRLAPTYEQYF
D: -
V: TRBV14
size: -
J: TRBJ2-7

DNA: TGTGCCAGCAGCTTGGAGACACCATGGGAGCTGTTTTTT
CDR3: CASSLETPWELFF
D: -
V: TRBV7-2
size: -
J: TRBJ2-2

DNA: TGTGCCTGGAGGAAACAGGGGACAGATACGCAGTATTTT
CDR3: CAWRKQGTDTQYF
D: TRBD1
V: TRBV30
size: once
J: TRBJ2-3

DNA: TGTGCCAGCGCCCGGGACGGGGGGACCTACGAGCAGTACTTC
CDR3: CASARDGGTYEQYF
D: TRBD2
V: TRBV6-1
size: -
J: TRBJ2-7

DNA: TGCGCCAGCAGCCTCCCCTGGGGGGAGCGGCTCAGCACAGATACGCAGTATTTT
CDR3: CASSLPWGERLSTDTQYF
D: -
V: TRBV5-1
size: -
J: TRBJ2-3

DNA: TGTGCCAGCAGTGCCCGGGCCCTTGGGGGTTCCTACAATGAGCAGTTCTTC
CDR3: CASSARALGGSYNEQFF
D: -
V: TRBV6-4
size: -
J: TRBJ2-1

DNA: TGCGCCAGCATGCTAACAGGGGTGGGCATTGAAAAACTGTTTTTT
CDR3: CASMLTGVGIEKLFF
D: TRBD1
V: TRBV5-1
size: few
J: TRBJ1-4

DNA: TGTGCCATCAGTGGACAGGGAAGCTCCTACAATGAGCAGTTCTTC
CDR3: CAISGQGSSYNEQFF
D: TRBD1
V: TRBV10-3
size: -
J: TRBJ2-1

DNA: TGTGCCAGCAGTTTTTATCCCTCTTCAATAGGGGCCGACAATCAGCCCCAGCATTTT
CDR3: CASSFYPSSIGADNQPQHF
D: -
V: TRBV28
size: -
J: TRBJ1-5

DNA: TGTGCCAGCAGCTTCATAGCGAGGGGCACAGATACGCAGTATTTT
CDR3: CASSFIARGTDTQYF
D: -
V: TRBV7-2
size: -
J: TRBJ2-3

DNA: TGTGCCAGCAGCCTCCCGAATCAGCCCCAGCATTTT
CDR3: CASSLPNQPQHF
D: -
V: TRBV7-9
size: -
J: TRBJ1-5

DNA: TGTGCCACCAGCAGAGATCCCACAGGGACGGTTACGCAGTATTTT
CDR3: CATSRDPTGTVTQYF
D: -
V: TRBV15
size: -
J: TRBJ2-3

DNA: TGTGCCAGCAGTTTCGGGGTAGGAAACACCATATATTTT
CDR3: CASSFGVGNTIYF
D: -
V: TRBV28
size: -
J: TRBJ1-3